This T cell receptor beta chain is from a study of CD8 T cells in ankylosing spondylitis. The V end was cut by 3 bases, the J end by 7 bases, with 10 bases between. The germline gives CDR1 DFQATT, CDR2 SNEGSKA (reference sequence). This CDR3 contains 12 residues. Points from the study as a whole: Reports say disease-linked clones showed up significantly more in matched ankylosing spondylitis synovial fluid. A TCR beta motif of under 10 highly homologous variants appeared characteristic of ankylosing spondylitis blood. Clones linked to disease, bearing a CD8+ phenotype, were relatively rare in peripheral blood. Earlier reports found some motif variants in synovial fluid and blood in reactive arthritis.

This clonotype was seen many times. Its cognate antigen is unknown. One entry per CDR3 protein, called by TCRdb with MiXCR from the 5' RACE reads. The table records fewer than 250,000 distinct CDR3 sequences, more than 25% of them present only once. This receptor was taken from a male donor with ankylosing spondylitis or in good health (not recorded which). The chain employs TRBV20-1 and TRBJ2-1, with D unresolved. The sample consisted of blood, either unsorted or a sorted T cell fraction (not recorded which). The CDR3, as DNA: TGCAGTGCTAGCCGCATTCTAAATGAGCAGTTCTTC. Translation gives CSASRILNEQFF.